This TCR beta chain was sequenced during a study of blood T cell repertoires in COVID-19 (dated by TCRdb to 2020 to 2022). Regarding the study in general: Samples from collaborators originated in the United States, Italy and Spain and spanned both the acute and convalescent phases of COVID-19. The material from the prospective study consisted of cDNA or gDNA derived from T cells, B-cell-depleted T cells, or PBMCs. Subjects who had been exposed to COVID-19, were actively infected with it, or had recovered from it provided the deeply sampled blood TCRbeta repertoires that made up the dataset. The repertoires were made available in a free public database intended to serve as a resource for research on the immune response to SARS-CoV-2. Samples came from the ongoing ImmuneRACE study (first 160 participants) plus 1,254 subjects from 6 global collaborators. A de-identified subject ID, COVID-19 status, age in years and sex were almost always included in the sample metadata. Where HLA class I and class II types were available, the types were taken from metadata supplied by the sample provider, not from assay-based typing.

Overall study results and their limits: How much clinical and demographic metadata was included differed by source and by participant, and the metadata was provided uncurated.

Note on this clone: Its antigen is unknown. Per-nucleotide qualities are absent, and no much larger clonotype sits a single base away. The same CDR3 is also encoded by other DNA sequences in this sample.

Per the germline V gene, KGHSH is the CDR1 and LQKENI is the CDR2. V is trimmed back by 2 bases and J by 1 base, and the junction contains 1 base that no gene match accounts for. The CDR3 starts with the cysteine, ends with the phenylalanine, and has 14 residues. Only the CDR3 DNA is retained, 42 bases long and in frame from the first base. TCRbeta CDR3 regions were amplified from genomic DNA using the immunoSEQ Assay, a bias-controlled multiplex PCR. The original methods were these. Nucleated cell counts per sample were estimated from amplification of reference gene primers within the assay. Sequence reads were collapsed and filtered to measure the absolute abundance of every unique TCRbeta CDR3 rearrangement. For each sample, productive Simpson clonality was calculated as the square root of Simpson's diversity index over productive rearrangements. TCRdb carries this immuneACCESS record with in-frame sequences only. Its versions omit some clonotypes, under half of them owing to an unresolved V gene in the studies checked, with the rest unexplained. Clonal size and the V and J genes are those of that table, whereas D and trimming came from the DNA. The sample table holds about 290,000 clones, of which 89% were seen once. Of the sample, 1.5% to 2% is held by the ten largest clones.

Participants in the prospective study were enrolled through a virtual design, were aged about 18 to 100 years, and lived in roughly 26 United States geographic areas. In the prospective study, participants were assigned to cohorts based on the clinical history participants reported in a screening survey and a study questionnaire. Recovered participants in ImmuneRACE Cohort 3 were defined by two consecutive negative NP/OP PCR tests, clearance by a healthcare professional, or resolution of symptoms. In the prospective study, mobile phlebotomists collected whole blood, serum and a nasopharyngeal or oropharyngeal swab from each participant. Over a roughly 2-month period, participants in the prospective study had the option of providing additional blood draws and questionnaires. Before DNA extraction, prospective study blood samples were shipped either frozen or at room temperature.

Material: PBMCs or T cells enriched from blood (not recorded which). This receptor was taken from a woman aged 40 to 50 who had recovered from COVID-19. Recombination connected TRBV18 to TRBJ1-1, and TRBD1 matches 7 of the central bases. For the CDR3, the sequence is CASSPRTGNTEAFF. The DNA reads TGTGCCAGCTCACCAAGGACAGGGAACACTGAAGCTTTCTTT. With the portions outside the CDR3 filled from the reference TRBV18 and TRBJ1-1 genes, the complete variable region becomes NAGVMQNPRHLVRRRGQEARLRCSPMKGHSHVYWYRQLPEEGLKFMVYLQKENIIDESGMPKERFSAEFPKEGPSILRIQQVVRGDSAAYFCASSPRTGNTEAFFGQGTRLTVV.